This record covers a single T cell receptor (beta chain). The data were taken from a study of technical replicates of blood from a handful of donors. TCRdb's table, derived via immunoSEQ multiplex PCR, lists solely in-frame clones and lacks some. The sample has around 61,000 clones, about 97% seen once. Germline V gene data show CDR1 as MNHNY and CDR2 as SVGAGI (reference sequence). V was shortened by 2 bases and J by 4 bases, with 10 bases between the two germline ends. The CDR3 totals 14 residues. Sequencing input: T cells isolated from PBMCs. The chain is built from TRBV6-6 and TRBJ2-3; tentative D call: TRBD2 (6 bases). The source is a human donor in good health. The CDR3, as DNA: TGTGCCAGCAGTTACCCGGGGGAATCAGATACGCAGTATTTT. This gives the protein CASSYPGESDTQYF.